Listed here are 14 T cell receptor beta chains from one sample, sequenced in a study of T cell repertoires in cytomegalovirus infection. TCRdb re-analysed the reads in MiXCR, keeping a single row per CDR3 protein. The sample holds around 750,000 distinct CDR3 sequences, about 30% seen once. Their antigens are not known. This sample comprised cultured CD8+ T cells from PBMCs, obtained from culture after CMV antigen stimulation. The receptor set was obtained from a human donor in good health (CMV status not recorded). Some clones in this sample may be carry-over from other donors' samples.

Points on this clonotype: This may be a read error: a much more frequent sequence differs by one nucleotide. This rearrangement joins TRBV7-9 to TRBJ1-5; TRBD1 aligns across 9 bases. V gave up 6 bases and J gave up 4 bases; unmatched junction bases: 4. The CDR3 totals 14 residues. From germline, CDR1 is SEHNR and CDR2 FQNEAQ (reference sequence). CDR3 region: CASRSGTGNQPQHF. The CDR3 DNA sequence: TGTGCCAGCAGGTCCGGGACAGGGAATCAGCCCCAGCATTTT.

The genes are TRBV6-2 or TRBV6-3 and TRBJ2-2; 8 positions match TRBD1. Germline CDR1 is MNHEY and CDR2 is SVGEGT. CDR3 length: 15 amino acids. The ends lost 4 bases at V and 3 bases at J; junction bases unmatched: 4. The CDR3 DNA reads TGTGCCAGCAGTTTCCAGGGGGCTGACACCGGGGAGCTGTTTTTT. Translating it yields CASSFQGADTGELFF.

The chain couples TRBV5-4 to TRBJ2-5; 8 bases agree with TRBD2. This CDR3 has 17 residues. Unmatched junction bases numbered 17, after V lost 5 bases and J lost 5 bases. The germline V gene encodes CDR1 SGHNT and CDR2 YYREEE (reference sequence). The DNA for the CDR3 is TGTGCCAGCAGTATGGGGTCTAGCGGGCATGGAGCGGAGACCCAGTACTTC. It translates to CASSMGSSGHGAETQYF. The whole variable domain, filled in from reference TRBV5-4 and TRBJ2-5, reads ETGVTQSPTHLIKTRGQQVTLRCSSQSGHNTVSWYQQALGQGPQFIFQYYREEENGRGNFPPRFSGLQFPNYSSELNVNALELDDSALYLCASSMGSSGHGAETQYFGPGTRLLVL.

Only one count was recorded for this clonotype. V and J are TRBV7-9 and TRBJ1-1; D gene unclear. V was trimmed by 10 bases and J by 1 base, leaving 10 bases between them. Germline lookup yields CDR1 SEHNR and CDR2 FQNEAQ (reference sequence). The CDR3 sequence is 12 residues long. This CDR3 reads CATAAGNTEAFF. CDR3 nucleotides: TGTGCCACCGCGGCGGGGAACACTGAAGCTTTCTTT.

This clonotype was found many times. The genes are TRBV7-8 and TRBJ2-7, with D perhaps TRBD2 (6 bases). The V end lost 5 bases, the J end lost 5 bases, and 16 bases lay between the germline ends. CDR1 and CDR2 (germline): SGHVS, FQNEAQ. The CDR3 spans 14 residues. The CDR3 loop is CASSNRGVPNEQYV. The CDR3 bases are TGTGCCAGCAGCAACCGCGGGGTCCCCAACGAGCAGTACGTC.

This clonotype was observed at least ten times. The chain couples TRBV7-9 to TRBJ2-3; the match to TRBD2 covers 16 bases. This CDR3 is built from 20 residues. The germline V gene encodes CDR1 SEHNR and CDR2 FQNEAQ (reference sequence). V trimming: 5 bases; J trimming: 0 bases; junction bases outside the gene matches: 11. This chain's CDR3 is CASSPRKGLAGGPSTDTQYF. DNA for the CDR3: TGTGCCAGCAGCCCTCGCAAGGGACTAGCGGGGGGGCCTAGCACAGATACGCAGTATTTT. The variable domain in full, with the rest retrieved from reference TRBV7-9 and TRBJ2-3, is DTGVSQNPRHKITKRGQNVTFRCDPISEHNRLYWYRQTLGQGPEFLTYFQNEAQLEKSRLLSDRFSAERPKGSFSTLEIQRTEQGDSAMYLCASSPRKGLAGGPSTDTQYFGPGTRLTVL.

The V call is TRBV2, the J call TRBJ1-1; D remains unclear. V shed 5 bases and J shed 0 bases, with 10 bases lying between them. Germline CDR1 SNHLY, CDR2 FYNNEI. The CDR3 has 14 amino acids. The CDR3 sequence: CASSIRKLNTEAFF. CDR3 DNA: TGTGCCAGCAGTATCAGGAAGCTGAACACTGAAGCTTTCTTT. The full variable domain, in which reference TRBV2 and TRBJ1-1 provide the parts outside the CDR3, is EPEVTQTPSHQVTQMGQEVILRCVPISNHLYFYWYRQILGQKVEFLVSFYNNEISEKSEIFDDQFSVERPDGSNFTLKIRSTKLEDSAMYFCASSIRKLNTEAFFGQGTRLTVV.

V usage is TRBV5-4 and J usage is TRBJ2-3; tentative D call: TRBD2 (6 bases). The CDR3 loop spans 18 amino acids. Germline CDR1 is SGHNT and CDR2 is YYREEE (reference sequence). V was pared by 2 bases and J by 9 bases, with 28 bases between. Here the CDR3 DNA reads TGTGCCAGCAGCTTTTCACGCCGACTAGGCGGCCCAGAGGGAACGCAGTATTTT. Translated: CASSFSRRLGGPEGTQYF. The whole variable domain, filled in from reference TRBV5-4 and TRBJ2-3, reads ETGVTQSPTHLIKTRGQQVTLRCSSQSGHNTVSWYQQALGQGPQFIFQYYREEENGRGNFPPRFSGLQFPNYSSELNVNALELDDSALYLCASSFSRRLGGPEGTQYFGPGTRLTVL.

This clonotype turned up a few times. This chain uses TRBV28 with TRBJ2-1, with unresolved D. The CDR3 spans 12 residues. Germline CDR1 is MDHEN and CDR2 is SYDVKM. The V and J ends lost 3 bases and 8 bases respectively, with 8 bases between them. CDR3 DNA: TGTGCCAGCAGTTTTGTTGGCTATGAGCAGTTCTTC. It yields the protein CASSFVGYEQFF.

This clonotype was found a few times. The rearrangement joins TRBV14 to TRBJ2-4, with D hard to call. CDR3 length: 12 residues. Germline assignment: CDR1 SGHDN and CDR2 FVKESK. Trimming removed 1 base at V and 9 bases at J, with 7 bases between. CDR3 bases: TGTGCCAGCAGCCAAGGGTGGAGCATTCAGTACTTC. Amino acid sequence: CASSQGWSIQYF.

This clonotype appeared many times. The rearrangement uses TRBV7-6 and TRBJ2-7; D possibly matches TRBD1 or TRBD2 (5 bases each). V lost 4 bases to trimming and J lost 4 bases, with 14 bases between them. The CDR3 is 14 amino acids. CDR1 SGHVS and CDR2 FNYEAQ come from the germline V gene. The DNA for the CDR3 is TGTGCCAGCAGCTGGAGAGGGACGGGATACGAGCAGTACTTC. It specifies CASSWRGTGYEQYF.

Worth noting for this clonotype: A much larger clone lies a single base off, so this may be a read error. V is TRBV7-9 and J is TRBJ2-7, with D unresolved. Germline loops: CDR1 SEHNR, CDR2 FQNEAQ (reference sequence). The CDR3 has 12 amino acids. This CDR3 is CVSSHDFYEQYF. CDR3 sequence (DNA): TGTGTCAGCAGCCACGACTTCTACGAGCAGTACTTC.

The J gene is TRBJ2-1, the V gene TRBV19; maybe TRBD2 (7 bases). This CDR3 has 15 residues. The V end was cut by 3 bases, the J end by 8 bases, with 17 bases between. The germline CDR1 and CDR2 sequences are LNHDA and SQIVND (reference sequence). Written as DNA, the CDR3 is TGTGCCAGTAGTATTCTCGCGGGGGCGAGGGATGAGCAGTTCTTC. It yields the protein CASSILAGARDEQFF.

The chain is built from TRBV6-6 and TRBJ1-1; D gene unclear. This CDR3 comprises 19 residues. CDR1 and CDR2 from the germline V gene are MNHNY and SVGAGI (reference sequence). Trimming shortened V by 2 bases and J by 3 bases, and 25 bases separated the two germline ends. In DNA, the CDR3 is TGTGCCAGCAGTTACCTCAACACGATAAGACTTACTGACGACACTGAAGCTTTCTTT. This codes for CASSYLNTIRLTDDTEAFF.